This T cell receptor beta chain was captured in a study of shared clonotypes between healthy human individuals. For the study at large: The study drew on two women and a few men aged 18 to 49 as donors. Three plates each covered CD4 naive and memory; CD8 naive two, CD8 memory one. Overall study findings and caveats: Generally, naive subsets (rather than memory subsets) showed larger estimated richness.

Trimming removed 0 bases from V and 5 bases from J, with 12 bases in between. This CDR3 spans 14 amino acids. The germline CDR1 and CDR2 sequences are SGHRS and YFSETQ. About this clone: What it binds is unknown.

The material for each subset, its genomic DNA, was split evenly across several immunoSEQ plates. Libraries were prepared by immunoSEQ multiplex PCR; TCRdb keeps only in-frame clonotypes and omits some of them. Of about 2,500,000 clones in the sample, approximately 92% were seen once. The chain uses TRBV5-1 and TRBJ2-7; D possibly corresponds to TRBD1 (6 bases). The source material was naive CD4+ T cells sorted from blood. Subset denoted: CD45RA+ positively selected. This receptor was identified in a man between 18 and 35 years old in good health. CDR3 DNA sequence: TGCGCCAGCAGCTTGGAGGGGGTGTCCAACGAGCAGTACTTC. It specifies CASSLEGVSNEQYF.